This is a list of T cell receptor beta chains from one sample in a study of shared clonotypes between healthy human individuals. Libraries were prepared by immunoSEQ multiplex PCR; TCRdb keeps only in-frame clonotypes and omits some of them. The repertoire holds around 1.9 million clones, roughly 91% seen once, with roughly 1.8% in the top ten. Material for sequencing was naive CD8+ T cells from PBMCs. The receptors stem from a young man in good health. Some clones in this sample may be carry-over from other donors' samples. Each CDR3 is given with its conserved first and last residue. Each record gives: D gene, J gene, clone size, V gene, CDR3 protein, CDR3 DNA. The D gene is left open where the match is weak. The size entry is marked missing in some rows and otherwise reads once, few, many or a size class.

D: TRBD1; J: TRBJ2-7; size: NA; V: TRBV7-2; CDR3: CASSPGDRVPPHEQYF; DNA: TGTGCCAGCAGCCCCGGGGACAGGGTCCCTCCCCACGAGCAGTACTTC
D: TRBD2; J: TRBJ2-5; size: once; V: TRBV27; CDR3: CASSFRLAGGWETQYF; DNA: TGTGCCAGCAGTTTTAGACTAGCGGGAGGGTGGGAGACCCAGTACTTC
D: TRBD1; J: TRBJ1-1; size: NA; V: TRBV28; CDR3: CASSFPGQGRVANTEAFF; DNA: TGTGCCAGCAGTTTCCCAGGACAGGGAAGGGTCGCGAACACTGAAGCTTTCTTT
D: NA; J: TRBJ1-1; size: NA; V: TRBV14; CDR3: CASSQAVLVREFWDTEAFF; DNA: TGTGCCAGCAGCCAAGCGGTGTTGGTACGGGAATTCTGGGACACTGAAGCTTTCTTT
D: TRBD2; J: TRBJ2-3; size: NA; V: TRBV5-1; CDR3: CASKEAGGTDTQYF; DNA: TGCGCCAGCAAAGAAGCGGGGGGCACAGATACGCAGTATTTT
D: NA; J: TRBJ2-7; size: NA; V: TRBV10-1; CDR3: CASSESRTEYEQYF; DNA: TGCGCCAGCAGTGAGTCCCGGACAGAGTACGAGCAGTACTTC
D: NA; J: TRBJ1-2; size: NA; V: TRBV29-1; CDR3: CSARGGTYGYTF; DNA: TGCAGCGCCCGCGGGGGGACCTATGGCTACACCTTC
D: NA; J: TRBJ1-1; size: NA; V: TRBV27; CDR3: CASSLKQGTNTEAFF; DNA: TGTGCCAGCAGCTTAAAGCAGGGGACGAACACTGAAGCTTTCTTT
D: NA; J: TRBJ2-7; size: NA; V: TRBV19; CDR3: CASSITGTFNEQYF; DNA: TGTGCCAGTAGTATAACAGGGACCTTTAACGAGCAGTACTTC
D: TRBD1; J: TRBJ2-1; size: NA; V: TRBV15; CDR3: CATSTGDNEQFF; DNA: TGTGCCACCAGTACAGGGGACAATGAGCAGTTCTTC
D: NA; J: TRBJ1-2; size: NA; V: TRBV2; CDR3: CASSSAIYGYTF; DNA: TGTGCCAGCAGTTCGGCCATCTATGGCTACACCTTC
D: TRBD2; J: TRBJ2-1; size: NA; V: TRBV9; CDR3: CASSKLAGGYNEQFF; DNA: TGTGCCAGCAGCAAACTAGCGGGAGGCTACAATGAGCAGTTCTTC
D: NA; J: TRBJ2-2; size: NA; V: TRBV20-1; CDR3: CSAPMLGELFF; DNA: TGCAGTGCTCCAATGCTCGGGGAGCTGTTTTTT
D: NA; J: TRBJ2-1; size: NA; V: TRBV28; CDR3: CASSLLLTPYNEQFF; DNA: TGTGCCAGCAGTCTCCTCTTAACCCCATACAATGAGCAGTTCTTC
D: NA; J: TRBJ1-4; size: NA; V: TRBV6-1; CDR3: CASSEGSPQLFF; DNA: TGTGCCAGCAGTGAAGGTAGCCCGCAACTGTTTTTT
D: NA; J: TRBJ1-1; size: once; V: TRBV27; CDR3: CASSLIPGLTNTEAFF; DNA: TGTGCCAGCAGTTTAATACCGGGTCTGACGAACACTGAAGCTTTCTTT
D: TRBD2; J: TRBJ2-3; size: NA; V: TRBV28; CDR3: CASSLTVGGRATDTQYF; DNA: TGTGCCAGCAGTTTGACCGTCGGCGGGAGGGCTACGGATACGCAGTATTTT
D: NA; J: TRBJ2-3; size: once; V: TRBV27; CDR3: CASSRLFTDTQYF; DNA: TGTGCCAGCAGTAGGCTATTCACAGATACGCAGTATTTT
D: NA; J: TRBJ2-1; size: NA; V: TRBV23-1; CDR3: CASTADSREKSVSSYNEQFF; DNA: TGCGCCAGCACCGCCGACAGTCGGGAAAAGAGCGTAAGCTCCTACAATGAGCAGTTCTTC
D: TRBD1; J: TRBJ1-4; size: NA; V: TRBV27; CDR3: CASGPLGAGGIEKLFF; DNA: TGTGCCAGCGGACCCCTGGGGGCAGGGGGGATTGAAAAACTGTTTTTT
D: NA; J: TRBJ2-2; size: NA; V: TRBV7-9; CDR3: CASLRENTGELFF; DNA: TGTGCCAGCTTAAGGGAGAACACCGGGGAGCTGTTTTTT
D: NA; J: TRBJ2-2; size: NA; V: TRBV4-3; CDR3: CASSQAFQRVDTGELFF; DNA: TGCGCCAGCAGCCAAGCTTTCCAGCGGGTCGACACCGGGGAGCTGTTTTTT